These 21 T cell receptor beta chains were all obtained from the same sample, sequenced in a study of blood T cell repertoires in COVID-19. Libraries were prepared by immunoSEQ multiplex PCR; TCRdb keeps only in-frame clonotypes and omits some of them. The table shows 240,000 or so clones, with about 83% occurring only once. Sequencing input: peripheral blood. These receptors were collected from a man older than 75 with acute or convalescent COVID-19.

J is TRBJ1-5 and V is TRBV18, with 8 bases identical to TRBD1. The CDR3 has 16 residues. Germline V gene lookup returns CDR1 KGHSH and CDR2 LQKENI. Trimming cost V 2 bases and J 2 bases; bases outside gene matches: 5. Here the CDR3 reads CASSPSDRGGNQPQHF. The CDR3, as DNA: TGTGCCAGCTCACCATCCGACAGGGGTGGCAATCAGCCCCAGCATTTT.

This clone was picked up a small number of times. The CDR3 DNA reads TGTGCCAGCAGCTTGGCGGCAGGGGGAGCTAACTATGGCTACACCTTC. It encodes CASSLAAGGANYGYTF. This rearrangement joins TRBV5-4 to TRBJ1-2; 7 nucleotides align to TRBD1. V gave up 0 bases and J gave up 0 bases; unmatched junction bases: 5. The CDR3 loop spans 16 amino acids. Germline values: CDR1 SGHNT, CDR2 YYREEE (reference sequence). Full variable domain (remainder filled in from reference TRBV5-4 and TRBJ1-2): ETGVTQSPTHLIKTRGQQVTLRCSSQSGHNTVSWYQQALGQGPQFIFQYYREEENGRGNFPPRFSGLQFPNYSSELNVNALELDDSALYLCASSLAAGGANYGYTFGSGTRLTVV.

The chain combines TRBV5-4 with TRBJ1-3; TRBD1 matches at 8 bases. Germline CDR1 SGHNT, CDR2 YYREEE (reference sequence). J was trimmed by 0 bases and V by 4 bases; bases with no gene match: 9. The CDR3 runs to 17 residues. The CDR3: CASSSQGAALSGNTIYF. CDR3 DNA: TGTGCCAGCAGCAGCCAGGGGGCCGCCCTCTCTGGAAACACCATATATTTT.

This chain joins TRBV19 and TRBJ1-2, with 9 bases identical to TRBD1. CDR3 length: 16 amino acids. Germline V gene lookup returns CDR1 LNHDA and CDR2 SQIVND (reference sequence). V dropped 5 bases and J dropped 7; count of bases not matched to a gene: 14. This CDR3 reads CASSVRSGTGYAGYTF. CDR3 bases: TGTGCCAGTAGTGTAAGAAGCGGGACAGGGTATGCTGGCTACACCTTC.

As concerns this clone: A read error may produce the germline difference seen at one junction end. The chain uses TRBV5-4 and TRBJ2-5, with 7 nucleotides matching TRBD2. Germline V gene sequence: CDR1 SGHNT, CDR2 YYREEE (reference sequence). This CDR3 comprises 16 residues. The CDR3 DNA is TGTGCCAGCAGCTCCCAAGCGGGACCCAACCAAGGGACCCAGTACTTC. It is translated as CASSSQAGPNQGTQYF. Full variable domain (rest looked up from reference TRBV5-4 and TRBJ2-5): ETGVTQSPTHLIKTRGQQVTLRCSSQSGHNTVSWYQQALGQGPQFIFQYYREEENGRGNFPPRFSGLQFPNYSSELNVNALELDDSALYLCASSSQAGPNQGTQYFGPGTRLLVL.

The chain employs TRBV7-2 and TRBJ1-1; D might be TRBD1 (5 bases). This CDR3 comprises 12 residues. The ends were cut back, 5 bases at V and 5 bases at J, with 9 bases in the middle. Germline CDR1 reads SGHTA; CDR2 reads FQGNSA. Here the CDR3 reads CASSPGFTEAFF. Here the CDR3 DNA reads TGTGCCAGCAGCCCAGGGTTTACTGAAGCTTTCTTT. Full variable domain (remainder filled in from reference TRBV7-2 and TRBJ1-1): GAGVSQSPSNKVTEKGKDVELRCDPISGHTALYWYRQSLGQGLEFLIYFQGNSAPDKSGLPSDRFSAERTGGSVSTLTIQRTQQEDSAVYLCASSPGFTEAFFGQGTRLTVV.

This clone was recorded only once. The rearrangement uses TRBV2 and TRBJ2-2; TRBD2 matches 8 bases. CDR1 and CDR2 (germline): SNHLY, FYNNEI. V lost 11 bases, J lost 2 bases, and 13 bases stayed unmatched. CDR3 length: 16 amino acids. The CDR3 DNA sequence: TGTGCCCAAAGCATGGGGTTAGCGGGAAACACCGGGGAGCTGTTTTTT. Its protein product is CAQSMGLAGNTGELFF.

The chain is built from TRBV18 and TRBJ2-5, with D perhaps TRBD2 (5 bases). Trimming pared 0 bases from V and 5 bases from J, leaving 7 bases between. CDR3 size: 13 residues. CDR1 is KGHSH and CDR2 is LQKENI in the germline V gene. The CDR3 here is CASSPPRGETQYF. The CDR3, as DNA: TGTGCCAGCTCACCACCACGGGGTGAGACCCAGTACTTC.

The genes are TRBV7-9 and TRBJ1-4; 8 positions match TRBD1. Trimming at V came to 6 bases and at J to 3 bases, leaving 6 bases not matched to a gene. Germline values: CDR1 SEHNR, CDR2 FQNEAQ (reference sequence). The length of the CDR3 is 15 residues. In nucleotides, the CDR3 is TGTGCCAGCAGGACGACAGGGGCGGCTAATGAAAAACTGTTTTTT. Translation gives CASRTTGAANEKLFF.

The chain couples TRBV7-2 to TRBJ1-2, with D maybe TRBD1 (6 bases). The CDR3 loop spans 16 amino acids. The germline V and J ends were trimmed by 5 bases and 5 bases, with 21 bases remaining between them. From germline, CDR1 is SGHTA and CDR2 FQGNSA. CDR3 residues: CASSVGQISLGYGYTF. In DNA, the CDR3 is TGTGCCAGCAGCGTAGGACAGATCTCTCTAGGATATGGCTACACCTTC.

This clone has only a few counts. The chain is built from TRBV6-1 and TRBJ1-5, with a possible D match to TRBD1 (6 bases). This CDR3 is 17 amino acids long. The V and J ends lost 3 bases and 6 bases respectively, with 21 bases between them. CDR1 is MNHNS and CDR2 is SASEGT in the germline V gene. For the CDR3, the DNA is TGTGCCAGCAGTGACCGGGAGGGGGATTGGAAGAGTCAGCCCCAGCATTTT. Protein product: CASSDREGDWKSQPQHF.

V usage is TRBV7-9 and J usage is TRBJ2-7, with D uncertain. The CDR3 covers 14 residues. The germline V gene encodes CDR1 SEHNR and CDR2 FQNEAQ (reference sequence). V dropped 3 bases and J dropped 6 bases, with 15 bases sitting between them. The CDR3 sequence: CASSLLGGTGEQYF. Here the CDR3 DNA reads TGTGCCAGCAGCTTGTTAGGTGGTACGGGCGAGCAGTACTTC.

CDR3 sequence: CAVRRGTRETQYF. The DNA of the CDR3 is TGTGCCGTCCGGCGGGGCACACGGGAGACCCAGTACTTC. The V gene is TRBV11-2, the J gene TRBJ2-5, with D tentatively TRBD2 (6 bases). Trimming pared 11 bases from V and 5 bases from J, leaving 18 bases between. The CDR3 totals 13 residues. The germline V gene has CDR1 SGHAT and CDR2 FQNNGV.

In the case of this clone: At one end the junction does not follow the germline gene, possibly because of a read error. The genes are TRBV5-1 and TRBJ2-2; a weak D match, TRBD1 (5 bases). The V gene's germline CDR1 is SGHRS and CDR2 YFSETQ. This CDR3 spans 15 amino acids. This CDR3 reads CASSLVAGSPGELFF. CDR3 nucleotide sequence: TGCGCCAGCAGTTTGGTGGCAGGGTCCCCCGGGGAGCTGTTTTTT.

The CDR3 DNA follows: TGTGCCAGCAGCTTCACAGGGGGGCCTGGAAACACCATATATTTT. Encoded protein: CASSFTGGPGNTIYF. The chain is built from TRBV7-9 and TRBJ1-3, with TRBD1 matching 8 bases. After removal of 3 bases from V and 2 bases from J, the junction contained 3 bases not matched to a gene. The CDR3 length is 15 residues. CDR1 is SEHNR and CDR2 is FQNEAQ in the germline V gene (reference sequence).

This clone occurred once. The chain combines TRBV5-5 with TRBJ2-7, with D tentatively TRBD2 (5 bases). V was shortened by 4 bases and J by 0 bases, with 5 bases between the two germline ends. Germline CDR1 SGHKS, CDR2 YYEKEE (reference sequence). The CDR3 contains 12 residues. The CDR3 DNA follows: TGTGCCAGCAGCACTAGCTCCTACGAGCAGTACTTC. Amino acid sequence: CASSTSSYEQYF.

The chain carries TRBV3-1 (or the pseudogene TRBV3-2) and TRBJ2-3, with D perhaps TRBD1 (6 bases). Germline assignment: CDR1 LGHDT and CDR2 YNNKEL (reference sequence). The V end lost 3 bases, the J end lost 3 bases, and 16 bases lay between the germline ends. CDR3 length equals 16 residues. The DNA of the CDR3 is TGTGCCAGCAGCCATCGAGGGGGAGTATCGACAGATACGCAGTATTTT. Its translation: CASSHRGGVSTDTQYF.

The gene calls are TRBV10-2 and TRBJ1-5, with D maybe TRBD1 (5 bases). Trimming removed 6 bases at V and 5 bases at J, with 14 bases between. The germline V gene encodes CDR1 WSHSY and CDR2 SAAADI. The CDR3 sequence is 14 residues long. CDR3 in DNA: TGCGCCAGCAGCCCAAGCGGGGCATATCAGCCCCAGCATTTT. Encoded protein: CASSPSGAYQPQHF.

About this clone: At one end, the junction sequence differs from germline, possibly due to a read error. J is TRBJ2-1 and V is TRBV7-7, with TRBD2 matching 11 bases. Per the germline V gene, CDR1 is SSHAT and CDR2 is FNYEAQ (reference sequence). CDR3 length equals 15 residues. CDR3 bases: TGTGCTAGCAGCTTAGCGGGAGGGCCGCAGAATGAGCAGTTCTTC. Translated: CASSLAGGPQNEQFF.

The rearrangement uses TRBV2 and TRBJ2-1; D possibly corresponds to TRBD2 (6 bases). Germline V gene lookup returns CDR1 SNHLY and CDR2 FYNNEI. The CDR3 consists of 16 residues. Trimming took off 6 bases at V and 2 bases at J, with 17 bases between the two ends. The DNA for the CDR3 is TGTGCCAGCAGGGCAAATCTAGCGCCTACCTACAATGAGCAGTTCTTC. This translates into CASRANLAPTYNEQFF.

V usage is TRBV19 and J usage is TRBJ1-5; D unresolved. CDR3 length equals 14 residues. V lost 3 bases to trimming and J lost 3 bases, with 9 bases between them. Germline V gene data show CDR1 as LNHDA and CDR2 as SQIVND (reference sequence). CDR3 loop: CASSILEINQPQHF. The CDR3 coding sequence is TGTGCCAGTAGTATCTTGGAGATCAATCAGCCCCAGCATTTT.